Following are 10 T cell receptor beta chains from one sample sequenced in a study of T cells in women clearing cervical HPV infection. Sequencing was performed with immunoSEQ multiplex PCR; in TCRdb, only in-frame clones are kept and a portion is missing. With some 25,000 clones in the sample, the ten largest clones hold 5% to 8.5%. Sequenced input: blood buffy coat. Source of these receptors: a woman aged 18 to 75 with a cervical HPV16 infection that either progressed to CIN3+ or cleared (not recorded which).

Details on this clone: Read coverage stops 3 residues before the CDR3 terminus; the germline J gene supplies the remainder. The rearrangement links TRBV5-4 to TRBJ1-2, with 8 bases that match TRBD1. Trimming at V came to 4 bases and at J to 4 bases, leaving 6 bases not matched to a gene. CDR3 length: 14 residues. Germline CDR1 is SGHNT and CDR2 is YYREEE (reference sequence). The CDR3 bases that were read are TGTGCCAGCAGCCACGCAGGGGGCGGCTATGGC. Amino acids: CASSHAGGGYG. Given in full, the CDR3 is CASSHAGGGYGYTF.

As for this clone: The junction departs from the called germline gene at one end, perhaps through a read error. The read ends 3 residues early relative to the CDR3; the germline J gene fills the gap. Different DNA sequences within this sample yield the same CDR3. The chain has TRBV7-6 and TRBJ1-3; unclear D gene. The CDR3 runs 14 residues. Germline V lookup: CDR1 SGHVS, CDR2 FNYEAQ. The CDR3 region is CASSLAVRGNTIYF. CDR3 DNA (partial): TGTGCCAGCAGCTTAGCCGTTCGGGGAAACACT.

In regard to this clone: The CDR3 goes on 3 residues after the read ends, and that part is filled in from the germline J gene. The chain recombines TRBV11-2 with TRBJ2-7, with TRBD1 as a possible D gene (6 bases). Germline values: CDR1 SGHAT, CDR2 FQNNGV. The CDR3 has 15 amino acids. V lost 3 bases and J 1 base, leaving 13 bases between the germline ends. CDR3 protein: CASSLITGRSYEQYF. The sequenced CDR3 bases are TGTGCCAGCAGCTTGATAACAGGGCGGTCCTACGAG.

To note about this clone: From the germline J gene comes the end of the CDR3, since the read stops 3 residues before it. The V gene is TRBV5-1, the J gene TRBJ1-2; a weak D match, TRBD1 (6 bases). V lost 2 bases and J lost 2, with 16 bases in between. The CDR3 contains 16 residues. The germline V gene has CDR1 SGHRS and CDR2 YFSETQ. Incomplete CDR3 DNA: TGCGCCAGCAGCTTCCTGGGAGGGGGTCTAAACTATGGC. As protein: CASSFLGGGLNYG. The entire CDR3 reads CASSFLGGGLNYGYTF.

Comment on this clone: The read gets to within 3 residues of the CDR3 end, and the germline J gene fills in the rest. The V gene is TRBV5-6, the J gene TRBJ1-2; D perhaps matches TRBD1 (5 bases). V was shortened by 4 bases and J by 5 bases, with 18 bases between the two germline ends. Germline CDR1 and CDR2: SGHDT and YYEEEE. CDR3 size: 15 residues. This chain's CDR3 is CASSHARLGRYGYTF. CDR3 DNA (partial): TGTGCCAGCAGCCACGCCCGACTGGGGCGGTATGGC.

On this clone: The read ends 3 residues early relative to the CDR3; the germline J gene fills the gap. The rearrangement uses TRBV18 and TRBJ2-3; maybe TRBD1 (6 bases). This CDR3 spans 15 amino acids. Germline lookup yields CDR1 KGHSH and CDR2 LQKENI. CDR3 DNA, as far as it was read: TGTGCCAGCTCACTTAACCGGGCCTCAGGGGAGACG. This codes for CASSLNRASGET. The full CDR3 protein is CASSLNRASGETQYF.

About this clone: The sequence runs out 3 residues before the end of the CDR3; the remainder is reconstructed from the germline J gene. The gene calls are TRBV20-1 and TRBJ2-1, with 8 bases that match TRBD2. The CDR3 has 19 amino acids. Germline CDR1 and CDR2: DFQATT and SNEGSKA (reference sequence). J was trimmed by 2 bases and V by 2 bases; bases with no gene match: 17. The CDR3 loop is CSARNRLAGGFGTYNEQFF. CDR3 bases read: TGCAGTGCTAGAAATCGGCTAGCGGGCGGTTTTGGGACCTACAATGAG.

As regards this clone: Coverage ceases 3 residues before the CDR3 finishes, and the germline J gene fills in the end. The chain couples TRBV6-4 to TRBJ2-7; TRBD1 matches 7 bases. The CDR3 runs 13 residues. Per germline, CDR1 MRHNA and CDR2 SNTAGT. With 8 bases clipped from V and 2 bases from J, the junction kept 6 bases outside the gene matches. This CDR3 is CASHRQGTYEQYF. The CDR3 DNA, read in part, is TGTGCCAGCCATAGACAGGGAACCTACGAG.

Of note for this clone: The CDR3 goes on 3 residues after the read ends, and that part is filled in from the germline J gene. The chain employs TRBV7-9 and TRBJ2-3; a weak D match, TRBD1 (5 bases). The V gene's germline CDR1 is SEHNR and CDR2 FQNEAQ (reference sequence). CDR3 length equals 14 residues. CDR3 sequence reads: CASSSTEVVETQYF. The DNA read from the CDR3 is TGTGCCAGCAGCTCGACAGAAGTGGTAGAGACG.

About this clone itself: The CDR3 goes on 3 residues after the read ends, and that part is filled in from the germline J gene. The rearrangement joins TRBV2 to TRBJ2-2; possibly TRBD1 for D (6 bases). The germline gives CDR1 SNHLY, CDR2 FYNNEI. This CDR3 has 18 amino acids. The CDR3: CASSKRQVFNSGANVLFF. CDR3 bases read: TGTGCCAGCAGCAAAAGACAGGTATTCAACTCTGGGGCCAACGTG. The entire variable domain, with the rest obtained from reference TRBV2 and TRBJ2-2, is as follows: EPEVTQTPSHQVTQMGQEVILRCVPISNHLYFYWYRQILGQKVEFLVSFYNNEISEKSEIFDDQFSVERPDGSNFTLKIRSTKLEDSAMYFCASSKRQVFNSGANVLFFGEGSRLTVL.